This T cell receptor (beta chain) was identified in a study of blood T cells in healthy people across ages. General study findings and limits: Getting older went along with TCR beta diversity per million T cells dropping roughly linearly.

In the case of this clonotype: What it recognizes is unknown.

Next came a second PCR, run for about 7 to 11 cycles, which used a sample-barcoded 5' primer along with a J-beta primer mix. Each cDNA molecule, via a template-switch adaptor with 12 random nucleotides, was tagged. MiXCR was run by TCRdb on the 5' RACE reads, yielding one entry per CDR3 protein. Of 700,000 or so distinct CDR3 sequences in the sample, about a fifth were seen once. The V and J ends lost 0 bases and 6 bases respectively, with 16 bases between them. The CDR3 length is 16 residues. Germline V gene data show CDR1 as LGHDT and CDR2 as YNNKEL (reference sequence). Total RNA, at least 5.5 micrograms per sample, came from PBMCs.

The chain uses TRBV3-1 and TRBJ2-3; tentative D call: TRBD1 (6 bases). The receptor's source is a man aged 65 to 79 in good health. What was sequenced was blood. This CDR3 reads CASSQDRQVGLDTQYF. As DNA, the CDR3 is TGTGCCAGCAGCCAAGATCGACAGGTTGGGTTGGATACGCAGTATTTT.